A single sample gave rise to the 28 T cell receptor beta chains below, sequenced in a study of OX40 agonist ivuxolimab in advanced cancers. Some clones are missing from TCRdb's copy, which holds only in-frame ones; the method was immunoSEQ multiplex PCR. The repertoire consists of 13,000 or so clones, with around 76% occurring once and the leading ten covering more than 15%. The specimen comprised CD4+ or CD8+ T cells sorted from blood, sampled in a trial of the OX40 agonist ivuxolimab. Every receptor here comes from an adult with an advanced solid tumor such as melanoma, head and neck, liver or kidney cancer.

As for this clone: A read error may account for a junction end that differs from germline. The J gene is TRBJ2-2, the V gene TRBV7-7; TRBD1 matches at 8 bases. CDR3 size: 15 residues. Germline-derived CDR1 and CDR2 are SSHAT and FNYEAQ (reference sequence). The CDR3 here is CASSSGGAYTGELFF. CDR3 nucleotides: TGTGCTAGCAGCTCAGGGGGCGCTTACACCGGGGAGCTGTTTTTT.

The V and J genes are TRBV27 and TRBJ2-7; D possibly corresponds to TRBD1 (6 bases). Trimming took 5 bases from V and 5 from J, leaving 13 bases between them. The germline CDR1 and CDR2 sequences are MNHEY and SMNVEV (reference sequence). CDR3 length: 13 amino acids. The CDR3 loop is CASSPVQGDEQYF. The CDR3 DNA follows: TGTGCCAGCAGTCCCGTACAGGGCGACGAGCAGTACTTC.

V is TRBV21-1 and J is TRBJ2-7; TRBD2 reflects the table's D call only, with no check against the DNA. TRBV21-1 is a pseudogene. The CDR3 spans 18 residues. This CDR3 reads CASSPGGTPRLTTYEQYF. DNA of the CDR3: TGTGCCAGCAGCCCGGGGGGGACGCCAAGGTTAACCACCTACGAGCAGTACTTC.

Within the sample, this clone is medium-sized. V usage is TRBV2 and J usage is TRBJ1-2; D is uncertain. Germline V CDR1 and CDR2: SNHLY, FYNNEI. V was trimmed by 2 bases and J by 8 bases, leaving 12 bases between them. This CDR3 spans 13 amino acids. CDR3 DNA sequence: TGTGCCAGCAGTGAAAGTCGGACCCAAGGCTACACCTTC. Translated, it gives CASSESRTQGYTF.

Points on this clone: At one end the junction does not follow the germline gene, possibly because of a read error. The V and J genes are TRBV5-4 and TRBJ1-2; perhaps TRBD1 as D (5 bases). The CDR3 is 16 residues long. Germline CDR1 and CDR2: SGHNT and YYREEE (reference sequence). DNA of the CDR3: TGCGCCAGCAGCCAAGAGCCCGTCGGGGGGAGCTATGGCTACACCTTC. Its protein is CASSQEPVGGSYGYTF.

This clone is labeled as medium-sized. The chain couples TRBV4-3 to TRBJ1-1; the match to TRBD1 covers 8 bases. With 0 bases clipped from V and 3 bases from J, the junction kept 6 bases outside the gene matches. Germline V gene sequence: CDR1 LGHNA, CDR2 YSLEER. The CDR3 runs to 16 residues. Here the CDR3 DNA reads TGCGCCAGCAGCCAAGAATATACAGGGGGATACACTGAAGCTTTCTTT. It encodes CASSQEYTGGYTEAFF.

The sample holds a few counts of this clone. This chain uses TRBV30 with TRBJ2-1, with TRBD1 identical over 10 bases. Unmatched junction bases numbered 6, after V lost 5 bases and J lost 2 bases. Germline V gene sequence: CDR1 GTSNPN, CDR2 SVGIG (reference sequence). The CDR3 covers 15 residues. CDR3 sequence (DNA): TGTGCCTGGGAAGACGGGACAGGGGCCTACAATGAGCAGTTCTTC. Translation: CAWEDGTGAYNEQFF.

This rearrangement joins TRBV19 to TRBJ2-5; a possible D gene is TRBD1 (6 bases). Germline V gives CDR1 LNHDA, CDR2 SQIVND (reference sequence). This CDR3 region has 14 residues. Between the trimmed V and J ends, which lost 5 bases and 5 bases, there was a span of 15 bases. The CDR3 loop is CASSLQGLWETQYF. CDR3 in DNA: TGTGCCAGTAGTTTACAGGGCCTCTGGGAGACCCAGTACTTC.

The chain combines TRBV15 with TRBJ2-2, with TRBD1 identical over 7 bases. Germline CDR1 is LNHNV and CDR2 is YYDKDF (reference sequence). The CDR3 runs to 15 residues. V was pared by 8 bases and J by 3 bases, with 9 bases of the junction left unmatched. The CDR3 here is CATVGQEPYTGELFF. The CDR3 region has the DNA TGTGCCACCGTCGGACAGGAGCCCTACACCGGGGAGCTGTTTTTT.

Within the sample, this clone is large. This CDR3 reads CASSSADTQYF. The CDR3 DNA sequence: TGTGCCAGCAGCTCGGCAGATACGCAGTATTTT. J is TRBJ2-3 and V is TRBV7-9, with unresolved D. The V end was cut by 4 bases, the J end by 4 bases, with 3 bases between. CDR3 size: 11 residues. CDR1 is SEHNR, CDR2 FQNEAQ, per germline (reference sequence).

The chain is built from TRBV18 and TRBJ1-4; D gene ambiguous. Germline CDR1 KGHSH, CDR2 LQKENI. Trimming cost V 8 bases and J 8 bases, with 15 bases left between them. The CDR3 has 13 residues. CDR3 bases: TGTGCCAGCGCCGACGATTCCCAAGAAAAACTGTTTTTT. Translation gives CASADDSQEKLFF. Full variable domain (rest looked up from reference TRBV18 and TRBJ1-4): NAGVMQNPRHLVRRRGQEARLRCSPMKGHSHVYWYRQLPEEGLKFMVYLQKENIIDESGMPKERFSAEFPKEGPSILRIQQVVRGDSAAYFCASADDSQEKLFFGSGTQLSVL.

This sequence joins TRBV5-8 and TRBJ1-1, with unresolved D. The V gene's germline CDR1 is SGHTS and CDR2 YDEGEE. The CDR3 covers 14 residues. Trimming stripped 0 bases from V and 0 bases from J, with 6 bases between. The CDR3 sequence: CASSLDLMNTEAFF. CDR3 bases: TGTGCCAGCAGCTTGGATCTTATGAACACTGAAGCTTTCTTT.

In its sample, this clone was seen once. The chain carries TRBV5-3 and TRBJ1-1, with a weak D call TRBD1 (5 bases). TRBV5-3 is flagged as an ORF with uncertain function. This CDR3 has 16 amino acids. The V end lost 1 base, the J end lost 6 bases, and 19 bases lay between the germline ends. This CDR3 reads CARSLPCSGALPEAFF. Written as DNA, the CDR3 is TGTGCCAGAAGCTTGCCTTGTAGTGGGGCACTTCCTGAAGCTTTCTTT.

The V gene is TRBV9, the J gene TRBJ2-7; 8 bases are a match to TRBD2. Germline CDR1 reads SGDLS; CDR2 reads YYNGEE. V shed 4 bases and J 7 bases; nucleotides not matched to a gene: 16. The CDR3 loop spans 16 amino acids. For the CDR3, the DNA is TGTGCCAGCAGCACCTCGTTAGCGGGGCCGTCAGAAGAGCAGTACTTC. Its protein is CASSTSLAGPSEEQYF. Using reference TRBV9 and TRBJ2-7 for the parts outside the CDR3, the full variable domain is DSGVTQTPKHLITATGQRVTLRCSPRSGDLSVYWYQQSLDQGLQFLIQYYNGEERAKGNILERFSAQQFPDLHSELNLSSLELGDSALYFCASSTSLAGPSEEQYFGPGTRLTVT.

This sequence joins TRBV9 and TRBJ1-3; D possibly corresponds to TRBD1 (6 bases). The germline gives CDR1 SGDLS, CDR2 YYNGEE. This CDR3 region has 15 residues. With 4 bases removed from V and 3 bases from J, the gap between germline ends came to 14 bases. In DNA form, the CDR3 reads TGTGCCAGCAGCACAGGGACAACCCTTGGAAACACCATATATTTT. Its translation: CASSTGTTLGNTIYF.

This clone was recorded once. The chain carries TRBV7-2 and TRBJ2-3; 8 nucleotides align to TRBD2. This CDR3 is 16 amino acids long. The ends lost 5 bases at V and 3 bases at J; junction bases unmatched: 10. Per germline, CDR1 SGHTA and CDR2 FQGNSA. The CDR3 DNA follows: TGTGCCAGCAGCCCCAGGCCACTAGCGGCTACAGATACGCAGTATTTT. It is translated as CASSPRPLAATDTQYF.

The CDR3, as DNA: TGTGCCAGCAGTAGGACCGGGACAGGGGACTTAGAGACCCAGTACTTC. Translating it yields CASSRTGTGDLETQYF. The genes are TRBV27 and TRBJ2-5; TRBD1 matches 10 bases. CDR1 is MNHEY and CDR2 is SMNVEV in the germline V gene (reference sequence). V dropped 5 bases and J dropped 4; count of bases not matched to a gene: 10. This CDR3 is built from 16 residues.

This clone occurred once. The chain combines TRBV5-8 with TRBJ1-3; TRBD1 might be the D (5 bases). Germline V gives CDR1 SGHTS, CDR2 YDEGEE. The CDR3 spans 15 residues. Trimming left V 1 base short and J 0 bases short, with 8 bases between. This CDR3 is CASSLLGVSGNTIYF. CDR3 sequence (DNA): TGTGCCAGCAGCTTGTTGGGGGTCTCTGGAAACACCATATATTTT.

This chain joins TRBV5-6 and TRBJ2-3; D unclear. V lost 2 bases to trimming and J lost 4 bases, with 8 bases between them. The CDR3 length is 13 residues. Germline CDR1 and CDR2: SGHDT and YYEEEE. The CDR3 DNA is TGTGCCAGCAGCTTCGGGTCCTCAGATACGCAGTATTTT. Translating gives CASSFGSSDTQYF. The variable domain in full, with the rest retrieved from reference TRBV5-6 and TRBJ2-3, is DAGVTQSPTHLIKTRGQQVTLRCSPKSGHDTVSWYQQALGQGPQFIFQYYEEEERQRGNFPDRFSGHQFPNYSSELNVNALLLGDSALYLCASSFGSSDTQYFGPGTRLTVL.

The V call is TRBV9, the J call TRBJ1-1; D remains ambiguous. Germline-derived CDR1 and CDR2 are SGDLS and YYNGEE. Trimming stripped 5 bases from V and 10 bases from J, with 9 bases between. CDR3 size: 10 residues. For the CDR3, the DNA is TGTGCCAGCAGACCCGACGGAGCTTTCTTT. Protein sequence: CASRPDGAFF.

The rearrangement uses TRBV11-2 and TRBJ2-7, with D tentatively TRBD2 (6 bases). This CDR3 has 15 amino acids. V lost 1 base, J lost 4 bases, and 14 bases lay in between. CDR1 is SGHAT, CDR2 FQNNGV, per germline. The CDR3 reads CASSLALGGGYEQYF. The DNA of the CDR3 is TGTGCCAGCAGCTTAGCGCTGGGGGGTGGTTACGAGCAGTACTTC.

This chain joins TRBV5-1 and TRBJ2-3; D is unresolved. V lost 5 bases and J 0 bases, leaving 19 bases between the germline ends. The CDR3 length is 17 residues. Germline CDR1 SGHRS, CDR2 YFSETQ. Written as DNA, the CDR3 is TGCGCCAGCAGTTTTCGTCACCCTAGTGGTAGCACAGATACGCAGTATTTT. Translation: CASSFRHPSGSTDTQYF.

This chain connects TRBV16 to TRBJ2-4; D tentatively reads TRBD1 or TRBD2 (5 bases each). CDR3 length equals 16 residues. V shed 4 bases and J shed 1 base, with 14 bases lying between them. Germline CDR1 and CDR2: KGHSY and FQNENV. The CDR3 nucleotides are TGTGCCAGCAGCCCGGGGCCGGTCGGTGCCAAAAACATTCAGTACTTC. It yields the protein CASSPGPVGAKNIQYF.

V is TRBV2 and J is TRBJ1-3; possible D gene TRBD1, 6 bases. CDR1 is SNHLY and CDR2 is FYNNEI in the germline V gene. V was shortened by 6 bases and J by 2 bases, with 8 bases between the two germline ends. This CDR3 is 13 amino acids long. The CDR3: CASSAGAGNTIYF. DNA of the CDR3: TGTGCCAGCAGCGCAGGGGCTGGAAACACCATATATTTT.

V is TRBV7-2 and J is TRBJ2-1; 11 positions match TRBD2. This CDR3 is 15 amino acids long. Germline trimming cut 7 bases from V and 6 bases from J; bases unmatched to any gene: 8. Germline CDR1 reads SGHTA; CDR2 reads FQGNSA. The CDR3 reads CASTPVTSGANEQFF. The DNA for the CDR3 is TGTGCCAGCACCCCCGTGACTAGCGGGGCCAATGAGCAGTTCTTC.

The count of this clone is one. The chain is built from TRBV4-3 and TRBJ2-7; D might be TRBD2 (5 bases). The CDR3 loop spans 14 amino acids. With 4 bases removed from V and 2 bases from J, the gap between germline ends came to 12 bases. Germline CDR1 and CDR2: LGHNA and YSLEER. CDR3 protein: CASSRREGPYEQYF. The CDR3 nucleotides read TGCGCCAGCAGCCGCCGTGAGGGTCCCTACGAGCAGTACTTC.

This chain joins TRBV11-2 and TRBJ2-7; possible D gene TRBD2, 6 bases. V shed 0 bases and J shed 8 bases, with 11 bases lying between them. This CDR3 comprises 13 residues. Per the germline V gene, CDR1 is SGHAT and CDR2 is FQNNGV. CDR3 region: CASSLDTGSQQYF. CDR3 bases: TGTGCCAGCAGCTTAGATACCGGGAGCCAGCAGTACTTC.

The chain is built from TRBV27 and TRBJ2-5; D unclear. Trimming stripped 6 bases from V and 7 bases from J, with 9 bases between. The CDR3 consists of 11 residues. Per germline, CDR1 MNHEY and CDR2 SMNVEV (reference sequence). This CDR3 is CASSLERTQYF. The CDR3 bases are TGTGCCAGCAGCCTAGAGAGGACCCAGTACTTC.